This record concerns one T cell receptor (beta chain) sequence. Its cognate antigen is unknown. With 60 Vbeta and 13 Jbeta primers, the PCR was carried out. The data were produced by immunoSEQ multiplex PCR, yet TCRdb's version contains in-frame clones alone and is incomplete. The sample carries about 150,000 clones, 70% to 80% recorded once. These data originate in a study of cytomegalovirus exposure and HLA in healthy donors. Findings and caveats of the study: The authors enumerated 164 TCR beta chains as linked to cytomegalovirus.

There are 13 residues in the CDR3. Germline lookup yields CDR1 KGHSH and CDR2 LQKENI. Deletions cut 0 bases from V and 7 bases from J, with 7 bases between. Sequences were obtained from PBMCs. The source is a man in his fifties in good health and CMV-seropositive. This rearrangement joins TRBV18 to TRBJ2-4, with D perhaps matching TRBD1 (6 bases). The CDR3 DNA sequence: TGTGCCAGCTCACCACCCCAGGGGAACATTCAGTACTTC. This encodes CASSPPQGNIQYF. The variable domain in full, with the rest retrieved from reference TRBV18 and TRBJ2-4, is NAGVMQNPRHLVRRRGQEARLRCSPMKGHSHVYWYRQLPEEGLKFMVYLQKENIIDESGMPKERFSAEFPKEGPSILRIQQVVRGDSAAYFCASSPPQGNIQYFGAGTRLSVL.